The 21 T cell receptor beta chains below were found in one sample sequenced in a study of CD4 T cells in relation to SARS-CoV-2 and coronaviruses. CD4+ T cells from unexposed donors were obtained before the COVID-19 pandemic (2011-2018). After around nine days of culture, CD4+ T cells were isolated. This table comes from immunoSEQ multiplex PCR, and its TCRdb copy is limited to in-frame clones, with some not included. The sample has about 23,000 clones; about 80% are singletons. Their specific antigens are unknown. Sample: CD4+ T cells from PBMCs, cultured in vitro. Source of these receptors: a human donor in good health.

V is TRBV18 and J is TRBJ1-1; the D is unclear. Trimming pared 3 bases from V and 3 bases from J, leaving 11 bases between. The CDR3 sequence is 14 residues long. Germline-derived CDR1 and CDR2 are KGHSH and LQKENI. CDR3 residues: CASSPWRADTEAFF. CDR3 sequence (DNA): TGTGCCAGCTCACCTTGGAGGGCGGACACTGAAGCTTTCTTT.

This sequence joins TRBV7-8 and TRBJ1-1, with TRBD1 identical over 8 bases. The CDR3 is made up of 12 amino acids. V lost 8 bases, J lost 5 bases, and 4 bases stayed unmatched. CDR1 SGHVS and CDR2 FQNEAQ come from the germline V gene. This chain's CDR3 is CASGNRGTEAFF. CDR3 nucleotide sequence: TGTGCCAGCGGAAACAGGGGGACTGAAGCTTTCTTT.

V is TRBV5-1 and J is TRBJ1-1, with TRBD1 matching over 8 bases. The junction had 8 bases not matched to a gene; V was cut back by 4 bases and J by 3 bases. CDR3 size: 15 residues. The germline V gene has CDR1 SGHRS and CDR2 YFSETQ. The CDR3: CASSTSGTGDTEAFF. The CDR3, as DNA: TGCGCCAGCAGCACTTCCGGGACAGGCGACACTGAAGCTTTCTTT.

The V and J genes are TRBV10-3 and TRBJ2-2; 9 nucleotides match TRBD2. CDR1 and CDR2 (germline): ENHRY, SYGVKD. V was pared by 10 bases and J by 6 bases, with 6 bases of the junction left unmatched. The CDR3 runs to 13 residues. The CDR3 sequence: CATWREGSGELFF. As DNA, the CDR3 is TGTGCCACCTGGCGGGAGGGGTCCGGGGAGCTGTTTTTT.

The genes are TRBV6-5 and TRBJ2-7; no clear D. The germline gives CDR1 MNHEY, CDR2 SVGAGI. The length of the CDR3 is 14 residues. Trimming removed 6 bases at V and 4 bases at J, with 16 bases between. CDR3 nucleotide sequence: TGTGCCAGCAGGTTGACCCTTACAAGTTACGAGCAGTACTTC. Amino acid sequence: CASRLTLTSYEQYF.

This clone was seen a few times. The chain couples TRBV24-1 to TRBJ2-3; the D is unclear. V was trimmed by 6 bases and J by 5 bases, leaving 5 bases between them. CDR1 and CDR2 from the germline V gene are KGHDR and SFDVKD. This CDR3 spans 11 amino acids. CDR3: CATSFRDTQYF. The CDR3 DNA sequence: TGTGCCACCAGTTTTCGAGATACGCAGTATTTT.

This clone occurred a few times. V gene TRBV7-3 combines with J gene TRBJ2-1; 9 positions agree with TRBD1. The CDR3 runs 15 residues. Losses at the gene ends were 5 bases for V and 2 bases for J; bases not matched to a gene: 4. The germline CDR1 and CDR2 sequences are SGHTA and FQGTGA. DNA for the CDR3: TGTGCCAGCAGCCCGGGACAGGGTACCTACAATGAGCAGTTCTTC. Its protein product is CASSPGQGTYNEQFF. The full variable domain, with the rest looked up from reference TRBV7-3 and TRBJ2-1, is GAGVSQTPSNKVTEKGKYVELRCDPISGHTALYWYRQSLGQGPEFLIYFQGTGAADDSGLPNDRFFAVRPEGSVSTLKIQRTERGDSAVYLCASSPGQGTYNEQFFGPGTRLTVL.

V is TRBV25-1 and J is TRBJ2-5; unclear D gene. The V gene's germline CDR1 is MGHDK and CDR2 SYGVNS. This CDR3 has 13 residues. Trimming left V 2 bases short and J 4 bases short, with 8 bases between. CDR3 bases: TGTGCCAGCAGTGAAACCTCCACAGAGACCCAGTACTTC. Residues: CASSETSTETQYF.

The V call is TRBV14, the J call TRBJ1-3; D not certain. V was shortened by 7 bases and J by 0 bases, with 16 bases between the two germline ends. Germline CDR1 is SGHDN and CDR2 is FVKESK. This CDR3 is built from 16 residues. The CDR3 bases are TGTGCCAGCAATAGGGCAGGAGCTATCTCTGGAAACACCATATATTTT. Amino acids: CASNRAGAISGNTIYF.

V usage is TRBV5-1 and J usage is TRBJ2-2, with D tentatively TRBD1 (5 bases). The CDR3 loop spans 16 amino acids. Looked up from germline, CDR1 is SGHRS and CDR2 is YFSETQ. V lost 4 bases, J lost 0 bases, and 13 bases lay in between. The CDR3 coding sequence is TGCGCCAGCAGCCTTCAGACAGCTTCGAACACCGGGGAGCTGTTTTTT. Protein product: CASSLQTASNTGELFF.

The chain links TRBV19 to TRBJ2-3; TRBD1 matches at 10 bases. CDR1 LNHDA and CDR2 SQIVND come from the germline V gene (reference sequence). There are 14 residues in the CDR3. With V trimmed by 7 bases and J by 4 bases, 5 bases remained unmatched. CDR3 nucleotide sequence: TGTGCCAGTACCCGGGACAGGGGCGCAGATACGCAGTATTTT. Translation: CASTRDRGADTQYF.

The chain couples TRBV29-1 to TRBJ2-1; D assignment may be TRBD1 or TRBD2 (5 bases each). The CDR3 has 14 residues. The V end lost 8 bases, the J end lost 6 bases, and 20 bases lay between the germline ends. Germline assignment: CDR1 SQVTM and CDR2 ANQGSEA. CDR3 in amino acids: CSSRGASTVNEQFF. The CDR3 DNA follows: TGCAGCTCGCGAGGGGCTAGCACGGTCAATGAGCAGTTCTTC.

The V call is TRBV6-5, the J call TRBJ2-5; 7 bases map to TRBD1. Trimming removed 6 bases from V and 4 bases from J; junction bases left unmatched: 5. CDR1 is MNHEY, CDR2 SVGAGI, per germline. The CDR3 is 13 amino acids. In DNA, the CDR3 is TGTGCCAGCAGGAGGGGGCATGGAGAGACCCAGTACTTC. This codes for CASRRGHGETQYF.

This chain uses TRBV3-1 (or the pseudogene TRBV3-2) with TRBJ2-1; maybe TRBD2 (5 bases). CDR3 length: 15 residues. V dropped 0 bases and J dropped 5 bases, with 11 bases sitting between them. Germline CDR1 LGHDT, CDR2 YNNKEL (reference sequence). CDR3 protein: CASSQDRPGNNEQFF. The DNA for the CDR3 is TGTGCCAGCAGCCAAGATCGACCGGGGAACAATGAGCAGTTCTTC.

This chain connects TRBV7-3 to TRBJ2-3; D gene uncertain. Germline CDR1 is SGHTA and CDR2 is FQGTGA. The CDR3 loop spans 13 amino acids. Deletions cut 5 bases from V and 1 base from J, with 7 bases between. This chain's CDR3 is CASSPGRTDTQYF. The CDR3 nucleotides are TGTGCCAGCAGCCCCGGCCGCACAGATACGCAGTATTTT.

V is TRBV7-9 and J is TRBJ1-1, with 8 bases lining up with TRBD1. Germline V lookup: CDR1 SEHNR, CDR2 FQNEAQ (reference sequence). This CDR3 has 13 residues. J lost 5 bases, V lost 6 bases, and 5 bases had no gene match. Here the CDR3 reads CASRQRQGTEAFF. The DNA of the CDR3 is TGTGCCAGCAGACAAAGACAGGGGACTGAAGCTTTCTTT.

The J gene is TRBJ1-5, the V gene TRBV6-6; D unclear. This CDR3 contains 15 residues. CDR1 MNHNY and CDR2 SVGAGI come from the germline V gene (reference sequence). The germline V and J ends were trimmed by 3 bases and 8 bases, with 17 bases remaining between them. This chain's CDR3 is CASSYGQHEAEPQHF. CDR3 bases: TGTGCCAGCAGTTATGGCCAGCACGAGGCCGAGCCCCAGCATTTT.

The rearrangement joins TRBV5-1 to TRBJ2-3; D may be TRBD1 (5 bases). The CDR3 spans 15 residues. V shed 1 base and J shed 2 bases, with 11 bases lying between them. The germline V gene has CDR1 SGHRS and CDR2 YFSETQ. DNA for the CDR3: TGCGCCAGCAGCTTGAGGGGATTGTCCACAGATACGCAGTATTTT. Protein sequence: CASSLRGLSTDTQYF.

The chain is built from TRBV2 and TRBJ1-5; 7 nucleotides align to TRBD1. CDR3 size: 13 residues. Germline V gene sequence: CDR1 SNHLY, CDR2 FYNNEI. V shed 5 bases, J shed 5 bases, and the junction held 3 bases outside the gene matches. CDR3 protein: CASSQGQYQPQHF. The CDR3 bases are TGTGCCAGCAGTCAGGGACAGTATCAGCCCCAGCATTTT.

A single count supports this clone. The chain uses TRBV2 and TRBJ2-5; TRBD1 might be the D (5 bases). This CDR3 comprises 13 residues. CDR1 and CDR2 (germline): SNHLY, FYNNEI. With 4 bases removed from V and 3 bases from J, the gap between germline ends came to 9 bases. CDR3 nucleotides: TGTGCCAGCAGTGTGCTCAGGGAAGAGACCCAGTACTTC. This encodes CASSVLREETQYF.

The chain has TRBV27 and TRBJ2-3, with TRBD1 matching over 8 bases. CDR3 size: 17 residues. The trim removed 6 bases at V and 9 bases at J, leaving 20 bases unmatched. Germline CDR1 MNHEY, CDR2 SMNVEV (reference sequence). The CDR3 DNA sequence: TGTGCCAGCAGATTTAATACAGGGGGTAGGGGCCCCATAACGCAGTATTTT. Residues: CASRFNTGGRGPITQYF.